Given below is one T cell receptor beta chain in context. Its antigen is unknown. The record originates from a study of cytomegalovirus exposure and HLA in healthy donors. The wider study: The same platform used for the roughly 610 first-cohort repertoires was also used for the 120 validation repertoires, as a later analysis reported. Regarding the study as a whole: The investigators catalogued 150 to 200 TCR beta chains as cytomegalovirus-associated. The tendency of first-cohort TCR clusters to co-occur in the roughly 120 validation repertoires was the finding of a later analysis. Most TCR sequences were rare, but some public TCRs occurred in many donors.

Only in-frame clones appear in the TCRdb table, and some are missing; sequencing was by immunoSEQ multiplex PCR. This table holds roughly 300,000 clones, 87% found once. With 4 bases removed from V and 4 bases from J, the gap between germline ends came to 10 bases. This CDR3 is built from 13 residues. CDR1 and CDR2 from the germline V gene are MNHEY and SMNVEV (reference sequence). The J gene is TRBJ1-1, the V gene TRBV27, with a possible D match to TRBD1 (5 bases). The TCR was taken from a woman under 40 in good health and CMV-seropositive. Sequenced material: PBMCs. The DNA for the CDR3 is TGTGCCAGCAGTTCAACAGGTTCCACTGAAGCTTTCTTT. It yields the protein CASSSTGSTEAFF.